A selection of T cell receptor beta chains follows, all from one sample in a study of OX40 agonist ivuxolimab in advanced cancers. Assay: immunoSEQ multiplex PCR; the TCRdb copy retains only in-frame clones and omits some. The sample has tens of thousands of clones, 80% to 95% seen once. Source: CD4+ or CD8+ T cells sorted from blood, taken in a trial of the OX40 agonist ivuxolimab. The receptors originated from an adult with an advanced solid tumor such as melanoma, head and neck, liver or kidney cancer. CDR3s leave out the opening cysteine and the closing phenylalanine or tryptophan. Fields, in order: J gene, V gene, CDR3 protein.

>TRBJ2-3|TRBV7-2
ASRDTRLASTDTQY
>TRBJ2-5|TRBV15
ATSRWTSGKETQY
>TRBJ2-1|TRBV5-8
ASSSGLAGGPSDEQF
>TRBJ2-1|TRBV27
ASGKLAGVDEQF
>TRBJ2-5|TRBV7-3
ASSQGGLAVLGETQY
>TRBJ1-1|TRBV9
ASSVEGVPNTEAF
>TRBJ1-2|TRBV19
ASSPSGGGYGYT
>TRBJ2-2|TRBV5-1
ASSLISTGELF
>TRBJ2-1|TRBV19
ASSARDRSMF
>TRBJ2-5|TRBV5-4
ASSLGLAETQY
>TRBJ2-7|TRBV2
ASRSSVMGEQY
>TRBJ1-5|TRBV28
ASSRSVGTSNQPQH
>TRBJ1-5|TRBV28
ASSLSSNQPQH